This T cell receptor (beta chain) was retrieved from a study of metastatic and nonmetastatic thyroid tumors. Study-level findings and limits: Malignant thyroid tumors reportedly had TCR beta diversity that was significantly higher than in benign nodules, in blood and tumor.

By sample fraction, this clone is medium-sized. Its target is not known. The CDR3 runs to 14 residues. From germline, CDR1 is SNHLY and CDR2 FYNNEI. V lost 2 bases and J 2 bases, leaving 9 bases between the germline ends. TCRdb recomputed clones from the PCR reads via MiXCR. The sample yields some 18,000 clones, about 34% seen once. There were no patients who had received any treatment before thyroid surgery. The chain has TRBV2 and TRBJ2-5, with D unclear. This TCR was recovered from a male donor with papillary thyroid cancer or a benign thyroid nodule (not recorded which). Some clones in this sample may be carry-over from other donors' samples. The sequencing input was tumor tissue. CDR3 in amino acids: CASSESVGQETQYF. The DNA of the CDR3 is TGTGCCAGCAGTGAATCAGTGGGGCAAGAGACCCAGTACTTC.